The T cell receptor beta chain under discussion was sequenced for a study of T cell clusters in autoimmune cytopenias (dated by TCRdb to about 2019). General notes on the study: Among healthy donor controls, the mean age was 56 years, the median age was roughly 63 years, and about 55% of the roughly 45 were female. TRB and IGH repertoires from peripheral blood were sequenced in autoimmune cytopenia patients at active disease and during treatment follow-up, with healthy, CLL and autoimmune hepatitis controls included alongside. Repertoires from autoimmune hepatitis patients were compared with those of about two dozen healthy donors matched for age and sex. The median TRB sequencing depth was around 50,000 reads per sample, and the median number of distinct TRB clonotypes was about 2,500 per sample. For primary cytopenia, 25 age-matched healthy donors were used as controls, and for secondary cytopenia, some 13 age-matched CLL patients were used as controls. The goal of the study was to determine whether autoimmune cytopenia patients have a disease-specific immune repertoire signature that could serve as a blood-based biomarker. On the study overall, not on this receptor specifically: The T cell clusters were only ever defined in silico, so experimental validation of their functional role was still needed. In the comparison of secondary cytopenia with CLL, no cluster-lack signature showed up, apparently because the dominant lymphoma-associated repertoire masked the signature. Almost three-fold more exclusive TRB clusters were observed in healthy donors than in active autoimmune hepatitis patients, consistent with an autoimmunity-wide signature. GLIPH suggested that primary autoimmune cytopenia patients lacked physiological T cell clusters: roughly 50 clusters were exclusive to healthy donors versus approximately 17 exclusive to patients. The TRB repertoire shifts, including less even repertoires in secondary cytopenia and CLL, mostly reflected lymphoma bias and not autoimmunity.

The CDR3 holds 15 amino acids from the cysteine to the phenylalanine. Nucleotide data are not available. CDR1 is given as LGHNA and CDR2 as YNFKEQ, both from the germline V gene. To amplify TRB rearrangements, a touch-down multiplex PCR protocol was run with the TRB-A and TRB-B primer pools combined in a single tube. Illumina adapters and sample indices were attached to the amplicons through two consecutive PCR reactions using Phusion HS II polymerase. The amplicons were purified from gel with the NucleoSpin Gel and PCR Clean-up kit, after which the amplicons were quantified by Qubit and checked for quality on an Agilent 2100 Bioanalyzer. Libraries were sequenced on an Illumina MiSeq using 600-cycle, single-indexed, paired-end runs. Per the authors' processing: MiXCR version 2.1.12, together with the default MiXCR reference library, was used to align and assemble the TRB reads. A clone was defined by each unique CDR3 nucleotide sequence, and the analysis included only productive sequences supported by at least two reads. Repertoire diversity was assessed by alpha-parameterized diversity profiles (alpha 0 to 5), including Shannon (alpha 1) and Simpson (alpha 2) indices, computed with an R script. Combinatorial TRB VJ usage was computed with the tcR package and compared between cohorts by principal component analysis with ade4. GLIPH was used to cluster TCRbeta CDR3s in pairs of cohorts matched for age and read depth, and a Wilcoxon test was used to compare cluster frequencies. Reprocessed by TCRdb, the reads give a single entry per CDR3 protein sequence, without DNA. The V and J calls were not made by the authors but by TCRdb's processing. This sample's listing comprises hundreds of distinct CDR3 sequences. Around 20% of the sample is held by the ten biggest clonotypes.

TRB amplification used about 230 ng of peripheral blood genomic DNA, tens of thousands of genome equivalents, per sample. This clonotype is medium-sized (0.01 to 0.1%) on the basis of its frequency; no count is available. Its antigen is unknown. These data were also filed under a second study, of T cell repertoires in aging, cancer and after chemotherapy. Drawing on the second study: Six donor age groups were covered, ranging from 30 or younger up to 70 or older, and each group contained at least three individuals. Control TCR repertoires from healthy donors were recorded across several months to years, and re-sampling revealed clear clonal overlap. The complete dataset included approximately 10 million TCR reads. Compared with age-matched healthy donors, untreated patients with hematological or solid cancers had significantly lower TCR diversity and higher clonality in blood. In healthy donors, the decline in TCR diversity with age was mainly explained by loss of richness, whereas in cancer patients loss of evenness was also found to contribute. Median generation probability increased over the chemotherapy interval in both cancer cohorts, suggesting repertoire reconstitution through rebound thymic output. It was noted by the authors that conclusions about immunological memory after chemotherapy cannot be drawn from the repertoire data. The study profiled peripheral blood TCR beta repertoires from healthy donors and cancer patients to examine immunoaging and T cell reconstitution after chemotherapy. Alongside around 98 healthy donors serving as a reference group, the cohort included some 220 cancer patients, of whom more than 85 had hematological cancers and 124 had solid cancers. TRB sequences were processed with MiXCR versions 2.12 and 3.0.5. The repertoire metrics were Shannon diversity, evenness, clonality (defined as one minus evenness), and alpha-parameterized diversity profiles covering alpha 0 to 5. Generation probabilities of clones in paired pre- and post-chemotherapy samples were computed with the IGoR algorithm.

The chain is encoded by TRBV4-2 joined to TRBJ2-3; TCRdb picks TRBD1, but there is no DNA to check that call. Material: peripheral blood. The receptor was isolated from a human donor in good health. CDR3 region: CASSQGGVVSDTQYF.